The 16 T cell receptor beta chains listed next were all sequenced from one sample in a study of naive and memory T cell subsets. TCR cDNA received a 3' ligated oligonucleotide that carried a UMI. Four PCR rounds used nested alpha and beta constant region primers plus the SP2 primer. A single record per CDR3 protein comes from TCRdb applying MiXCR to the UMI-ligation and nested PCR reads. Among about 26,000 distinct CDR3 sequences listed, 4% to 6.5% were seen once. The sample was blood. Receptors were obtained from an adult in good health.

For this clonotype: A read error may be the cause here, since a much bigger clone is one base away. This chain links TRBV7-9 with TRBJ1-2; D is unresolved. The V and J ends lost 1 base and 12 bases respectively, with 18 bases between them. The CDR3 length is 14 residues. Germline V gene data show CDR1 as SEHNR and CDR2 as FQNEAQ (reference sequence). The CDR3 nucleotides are TGTGCCAGCAGCTTAGTTCTAACTTCGGGAGGCGACACCTTC. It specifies CASSLVLTSGGDTF.

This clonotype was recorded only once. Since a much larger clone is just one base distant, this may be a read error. The CDR3 sequence: CASTADREAFF. CDR3 sequence (DNA): TGTGCCAGCACAGCGGACAGGGAAGCTTTCTTT. V usage is TRBV18 and J usage is TRBJ1-1, with 7 bases aligning to TRBD1. Germline V lookup: CDR1 KGHSH, CDR2 LQKENI. The CDR3 has 11 residues. The junction had 5 bases not matched to a gene; V was cut back by 8 bases and J by 8 bases.

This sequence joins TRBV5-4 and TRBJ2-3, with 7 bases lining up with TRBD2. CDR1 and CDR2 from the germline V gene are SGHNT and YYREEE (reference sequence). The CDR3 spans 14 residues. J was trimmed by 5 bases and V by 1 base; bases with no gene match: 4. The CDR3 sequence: CASSLPGGGDTQYF. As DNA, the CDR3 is TGTGCCAGCAGCTTGCCGGGAGGCGGAGATACGCAGTATTTT. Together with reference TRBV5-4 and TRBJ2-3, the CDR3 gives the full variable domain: ETGVTQSPTHLIKTRGQQVTLRCSSQSGHNTVSWYQQALGQGPQFIFQYYREEENGRGNFPPRFSGLQFPNYSSELNVNALELDDSALYLCASSLPGGGDTQYFGPGTRLTVL.

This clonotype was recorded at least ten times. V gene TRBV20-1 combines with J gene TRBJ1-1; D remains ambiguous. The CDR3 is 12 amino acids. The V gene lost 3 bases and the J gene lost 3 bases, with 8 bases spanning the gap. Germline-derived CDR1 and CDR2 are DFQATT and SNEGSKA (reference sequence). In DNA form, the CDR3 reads TGCAGTGCTAGTCTCGAGTACACTGAAGCTTTCTTT. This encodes CSASLEYTEAFF.

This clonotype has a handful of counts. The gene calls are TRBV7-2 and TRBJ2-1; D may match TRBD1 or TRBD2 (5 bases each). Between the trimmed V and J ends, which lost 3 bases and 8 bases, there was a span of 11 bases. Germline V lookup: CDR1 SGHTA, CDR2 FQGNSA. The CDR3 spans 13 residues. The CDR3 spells CASSFRDVDEQFF. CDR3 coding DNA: TGTGCCAGCAGCTTCCGGGACGTCGATGAGCAGTTCTTC.

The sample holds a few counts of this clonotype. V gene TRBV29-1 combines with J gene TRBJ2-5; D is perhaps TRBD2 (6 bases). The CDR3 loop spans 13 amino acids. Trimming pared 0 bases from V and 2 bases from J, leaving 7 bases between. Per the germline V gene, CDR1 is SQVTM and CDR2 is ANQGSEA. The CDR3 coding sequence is TGCAGCGTTGAAGATGGGACTCAAGAGACCCAGTACTTC. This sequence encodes CSVEDGTQETQYF.

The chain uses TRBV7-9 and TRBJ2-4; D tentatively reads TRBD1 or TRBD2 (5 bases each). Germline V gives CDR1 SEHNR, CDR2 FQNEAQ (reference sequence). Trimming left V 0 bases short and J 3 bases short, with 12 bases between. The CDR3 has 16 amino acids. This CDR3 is CASSLALGESKNIQYF. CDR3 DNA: TGTGCCAGCAGCTTAGCGCTGGGGGAGAGCAAAAACATTCAGTACTTC.

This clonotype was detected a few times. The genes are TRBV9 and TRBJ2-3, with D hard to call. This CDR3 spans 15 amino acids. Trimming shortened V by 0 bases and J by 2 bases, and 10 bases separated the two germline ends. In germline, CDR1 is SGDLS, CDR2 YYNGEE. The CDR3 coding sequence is TGTGCCAGCAGCGTAGCTCCGGAAAACACAGATACGCAGTATTTT. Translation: CASSVAPENTDTQYF. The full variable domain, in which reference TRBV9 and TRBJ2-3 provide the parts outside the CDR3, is DSGVTQTPKHLITATGQRVTLRCSPRSGDLSVYWYQQSLDQGLQFLIQYYNGEERAKGNILERFSAQQFPDLHSELNLSSLELGDSALYFCASSVAPENTDTQYFGPGTRLTVL.

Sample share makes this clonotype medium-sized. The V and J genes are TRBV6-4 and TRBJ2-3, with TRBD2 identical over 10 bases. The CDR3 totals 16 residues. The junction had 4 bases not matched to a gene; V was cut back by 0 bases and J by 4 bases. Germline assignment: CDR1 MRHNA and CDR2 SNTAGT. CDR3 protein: CASSDSASGSADTQYF. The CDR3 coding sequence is TGTGCCAGCAGTGACTCGGCTAGCGGGAGTGCAGATACGCAGTATTTT.

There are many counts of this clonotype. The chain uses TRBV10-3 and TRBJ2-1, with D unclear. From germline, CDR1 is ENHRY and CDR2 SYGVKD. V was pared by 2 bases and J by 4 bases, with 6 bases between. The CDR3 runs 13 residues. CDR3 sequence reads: CAISENEYNEQFF. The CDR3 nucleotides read TGTGCCATCAGTGAGAACGAGTACAATGAGCAGTTCTTC.

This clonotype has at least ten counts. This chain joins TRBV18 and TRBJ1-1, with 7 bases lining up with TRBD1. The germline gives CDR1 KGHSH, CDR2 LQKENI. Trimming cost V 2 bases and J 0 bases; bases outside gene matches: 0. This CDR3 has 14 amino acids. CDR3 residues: CASSPDRVNTEAFF. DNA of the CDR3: TGTGCCAGCTCACCAGACAGGGTGAACACTGAAGCTTTCTTT.

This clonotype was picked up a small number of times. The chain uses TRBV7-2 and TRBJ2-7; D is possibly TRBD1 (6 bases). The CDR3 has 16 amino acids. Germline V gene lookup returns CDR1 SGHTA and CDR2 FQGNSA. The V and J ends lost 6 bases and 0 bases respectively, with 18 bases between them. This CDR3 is CASRAGVTSISYEQYF. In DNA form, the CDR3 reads TGTGCCAGCAGGGCAGGGGTGACGAGTATCTCCTACGAGCAGTACTTC.

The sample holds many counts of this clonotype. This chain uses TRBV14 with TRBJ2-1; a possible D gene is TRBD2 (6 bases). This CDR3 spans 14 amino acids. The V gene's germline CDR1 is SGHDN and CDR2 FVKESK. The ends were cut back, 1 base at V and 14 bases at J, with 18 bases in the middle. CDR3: CASSQVALATTEFF. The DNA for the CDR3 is TGTGCCAGCAGCCAAGTAGCTCTAGCGACGACCGAGTTCTTC.

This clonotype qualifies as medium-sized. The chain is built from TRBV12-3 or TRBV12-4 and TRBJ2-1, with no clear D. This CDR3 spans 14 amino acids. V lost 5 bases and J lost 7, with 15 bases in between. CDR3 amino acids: CASSVVRSRNEQFF. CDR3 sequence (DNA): TGTGCCAGCAGTGTAGTTAGGAGTCGGAATGAGCAGTTCTTC.

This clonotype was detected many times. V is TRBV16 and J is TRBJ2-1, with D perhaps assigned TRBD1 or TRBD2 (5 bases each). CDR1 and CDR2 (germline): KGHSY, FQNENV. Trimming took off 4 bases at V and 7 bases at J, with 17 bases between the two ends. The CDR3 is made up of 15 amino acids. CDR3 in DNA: TGTGCCAGCAGCCCTCTAGGGGAGTCGAGAAATGAGCAGTTCTTC. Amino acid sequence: CASSPLGESRNEQFF. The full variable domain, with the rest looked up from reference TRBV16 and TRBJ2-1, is GEEVAQTPKHLVRGEGQKAKLYCAPIKGHSYVFWYQQVLKNEFKFLISFQNENVFDETGMPKERFSAKCLPNSPCSLEIQATKLEDSAVYFCASSPLGESRNEQFFGPGTRLTVL.

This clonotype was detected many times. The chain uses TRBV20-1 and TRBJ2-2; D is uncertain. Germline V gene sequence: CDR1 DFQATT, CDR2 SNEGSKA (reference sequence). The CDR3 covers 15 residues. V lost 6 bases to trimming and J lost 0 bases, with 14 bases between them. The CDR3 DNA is TGCAGTGCCTCTTCGTCATTAGCGAACACCGGGGAGCTGTTTTTT. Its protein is CSASSSLANTGELFF.